Shown below are 32 T cell receptor beta chains from a single sample sequenced in a study of multiple sclerosis patients with progressive multifocal leukoencephalopathy. The method was immunoSEQ multiplex PCR; TCRdb's version includes in-frame clones alone and lacks a portion of them. The sample comprises fewer than 35,000 clones, around 90% of which are singletons, and approximately 1.2% rests with the top ten. Time point specified: approximately 11 months of natalizumab therapy. The source was PBMCs, collected from a patient treated with natalizumab. Source of these receptors: a human donor with multiple sclerosis.

This rearrangement joins TRBV27 to TRBJ2-5, with TRBD1 matching 9 bases. The DNA end is more similar to TRBJ2-7, so the J call may be wrong. Germline V gene data show CDR1 as MNHEY and CDR2 as SMNVEV (reference sequence). The CDR3 extends over 16 amino acids. CDR3 in DNA: TGTGCCAGCAGTCCCATCGGGAGGACAGGGGTAAACGAGCAGTACTTC. Translating gives CASSPIGRTGVNEQYF.

J is TRBJ1-4 and V is TRBV5-6; unclear D gene. Trimming cost V 2 bases and J 7 bases, with 9 bases left between them. CDR1 is SGHDT and CDR2 is YYEEEE in the germline V gene. The CDR3 is made up of 13 amino acids. The CDR3 is CASSFVRSEKLFF. The CDR3, as DNA: TGTGCCAGCAGCTTTGTTCGGAGTGAAAAACTGTTTTTT.

The chain is built from TRBV30 and TRBJ2-1; D may be TRBD2 (6 bases). Germline CDR1 is GTSNPN and CDR2 is SVGIG (reference sequence). V dropped 4 bases and J dropped 5 bases, with 9 bases sitting between them. This CDR3 contains 12 residues. CDR3 loop: CAWKGLDNEQFF. CDR3 bases: TGTGCCTGGAAGGGACTTGACAATGAGCAGTTCTTC.

The chain uses TRBV5-1 and TRBJ2-7, with TRBD1 identical over 9 bases. The CDR3 covers 15 residues. Germline lookup yields CDR1 SGHRS and CDR2 YFSETQ. With V trimmed by 2 bases and J by 2 bases, 5 bases remained unmatched. The CDR3 nucleotides are TGCGCCAGCAGCTTCGGGACAGGGATAACCTACGAGCAGTACTTC. Translated: CASSFGTGITYEQYF.

The V gene is TRBV11-2, the J gene TRBJ2-7; D is possibly TRBD2 (6 bases). This CDR3 contains 12 residues. CDR1 is SGHAT, CDR2 FQNNGV, per germline. V lost 8 bases and J lost 3, with 11 bases in between. CDR3 loop: CASLGGGYEQYF. The CDR3 DNA reads TGTGCCAGCCTGGGGGGAGGCTACGAGCAGTACTTC.

The V gene is TRBV11-2, the J gene TRBJ2-5, with D perhaps matching TRBD2 (6 bases). The J call could be wrong; TRBJ2-7 is a better fit for the DNA end. Per germline, CDR1 SGHAT and CDR2 FQNNGV. The CDR3 extends over 17 amino acids. The CDR3 protein is CASSLQGRDTKSYEQYF. Written as DNA, the CDR3 is TGTGCCAGCAGCTTACAAGGGCGGGATACTAAATCCTACGAGCAGTACTTC.

This clone was seen more than once but under ten times. The V and J genes are TRBV19 and TRBJ1-2; TRBD1 matches 11 bases. Germline-derived CDR1 and CDR2 are LNHDA and SQIVND (reference sequence). Germline trimming cut 3 bases from V and 6 bases from J; bases unmatched to any gene: 9. The CDR3 sequence is 16 residues long. CDR3 coding DNA: TGTGCCAGTAGTATTCAGGCGGGACAGGGGGACGATGGCTACACCTTC. This encodes CASSIQAGQGDDGYTF.

Only one count was recorded for this clone. The rearrangement joins TRBV2 to TRBJ2-7; 7 nucleotides align to TRBD1. The V gene's germline CDR1 is SNHLY and CDR2 FYNNEI. The CDR3 runs to 14 residues. Losses at the gene ends were 4 bases for V and 3 bases for J; bases not matched to a gene: 6. The CDR3 region is CASSASGTVYEQYF. CDR3 sequence (DNA): TGTGCCAGCAGTGCCTCTGGGACAGTCTACGAGCAGTACTTC.

The V call is TRBV13, the J call TRBJ1-1, with D tentatively TRBD1 (6 bases). Trimming pared 5 bases from V and 0 bases from J, leaving 13 bases between. The germline V gene encodes CDR1 PRHDT and CDR2 FYEKMQ (reference sequence). CDR3 length: 15 residues. In DNA form, the CDR3 reads TGTGCCAGCAGCGACAGGCAGGGGTTGAACACTGAAGCTTTCTTT. Its protein is CASSDRQGLNTEAFF. Complete variable domain (other parts from reference TRBV13 and TRBJ1-1): AAGVIQSPRHLIKEKRETATLKCYPIPRHDTVYWYQQGPGQDPQFLISFYEKMQSDKGSIPDRFSAQQFSDYHSELNMSSLELGDSALYFCASSDRQGLNTEAFFGQGTRLTVV.

The rearrangement uses TRBV7-2 and TRBJ1-2; 7 nucleotides line up with TRBD1. Losses at the gene ends were 3 bases for V and 1 base for J; bases not matched to a gene: 2. The CDR3 sequence is 14 residues long. Germline CDR1 is SGHTA and CDR2 is FQGNSA. In DNA, the CDR3 is TGTGCCAGCAGCTTGGGACAGCTTAACTATGGCTACACCTTC. It is translated as CASSLGQLNYGYTF.

The DNA for the CDR3 is TGTGCCAGTAGTATATCCCGGACTAGCACAGAGACCCAGTACTTC. Protein: CASSISRTSTETQYF. This sequence joins TRBV19 and TRBJ2-5; 8 bases line up with TRBD2. J lost 4 bases, V lost 2 bases, and 6 bases had no gene match. The CDR3 is 15 residues long. Germline CDR1 reads LNHDA; CDR2 reads SQIVND (reference sequence).

J is TRBJ2-7 and V is TRBV13; TRBD1 is a possible D gene (5 bases). Germline CDR1 reads PRHDT; CDR2 reads FYEKMQ (reference sequence). Trimming removed 1 base from V and 6 bases from J, with 7 bases in between. The CDR3 is 12 residues long. DNA of the CDR3: TGTGCCAGCAGCTTAGCAGGGCGCGAGCAGTACTTC. Its translation is CASSLAGREQYF.

This clone was seen a single time. This chain joins TRBV19 and TRBJ1-2; D is possibly TRBD1 (6 bases). Germline CDR1 reads LNHDA; CDR2 reads SQIVND (reference sequence). The CDR3 totals 14 residues. V lost 5 bases and J lost 13, with 23 bases in between. As DNA, the CDR3 is TGTGCCAGTAGTTCGGGACGGGAGGGGGAGACTTTCACCTTC. Translation gives CASSSGREGETFTF. The full variable domain, rest sourced from reference TRBV19 and TRBJ1-2, is DGGITQSPKYLFRKEGQNVTLSCEQNLNHDAMYWYRQDPGQGLRLIYYSQIVNDFQKGDIAEGYSVSREKKESFPLTVTSAQKNPTAFYLCASSSGREGETFTFGSGTRLTVV.

The chain combines TRBV4-1 with TRBJ1-4; 8 positions match TRBD1. The V gene's germline CDR1 is MGHRA and CDR2 YSYEKL. The CDR3 totals 15 residues. V shed 0 bases and J 8 bases; nucleotides not matched to a gene: 5. The CDR3 reads CASSQEDRVREKLFF. Here the CDR3 DNA reads TGCGCCAGCAGCCAAGAGGACAGGGTACGGGAAAAACTGTTTTTT.

V is TRBV2 and J is TRBJ2-1, with 9 bases aligning to TRBD1. The CDR3 loop spans 15 amino acids. CDR1 and CDR2 (germline): SNHLY, FYNNEI. V shed 6 bases, J shed 2 bases, and the junction held 5 bases outside the gene matches. The CDR3 coding sequence is TGTGCCAGCAGGGCGGACAGGGGACCCTACAATGAGCAGTTCTTC. Protein: CASRADRGPYNEQFF. The full variable domain, rest sourced from reference TRBV2 and TRBJ2-1, is EPEVTQTPSHQVTQMGQEVILRCVPISNHLYFYWYRQILGQKVEFLVSFYNNEISEKSEIFDDQFSVERPDGSNFTLKIRSTKLEDSAMYFCASRADRGPYNEQFFGPGTRLTVL.

The V call is TRBV4-3, the J call TRBJ2-1; 10 nucleotides agree with TRBD2. The CDR3 runs 15 residues. Germline CDR1 LGHNA, CDR2 YSLEER. Trimming cost V 4 bases and J 5 bases; bases outside gene matches: 5. Here the CDR3 DNA reads TGCGCCAGCAGCCTCGAGCGGGGGGGTCACAATGAGCAGTTCTTC. Translated: CASSLERGGHNEQFF.

This clone was recorded only once. The V and J genes are TRBV6-5 and TRBJ2-7; D is unresolved. The germline V gene has CDR1 MNHEY and CDR2 SVGAGI. The CDR3 has 12 amino acids. V lost 6 bases to trimming and J lost 3 bases, with 9 bases between them. This CDR3 is CASRSQVYEQYF. The CDR3 DNA is TGTGCCAGCAGATCCCAAGTCTACGAGCAGTACTTC.

The chain carries TRBV7-9 and TRBJ2-4, with TRBD1 identical over 7 bases. V shed 5 bases and J 7 bases; nucleotides not matched to a gene: 11. The CDR3 totals 15 residues. The V gene's germline CDR1 is SEHNR and CDR2 FQNEAQ (reference sequence). The CDR3 sequence: CASSQTGYTPNIQYF. The DNA of the CDR3 is TGTGCCAGCAGCCAGACAGGGTATACCCCCAACATTCAGTACTTC.

On this clone: The identical CDR3 is also encoded by other nucleotide sequences in the sample. The chain recombines TRBV6-1 with TRBJ2-1, with D possibly TRBD2 on 6 matching bases. CDR1 MNHNS and CDR2 SASEGT come from the germline V gene. The length of the CDR3 is 15 residues. V dropped 0 bases and J dropped 1 base, with 7 bases sitting between them. The CDR3 region has the DNA TGTGCCAGCAGTGAAGCGGGGGGTTCCTACAATGAGCAGTTCTTC. Its protein product is CASSEAGGSYNEQFF.

The CDR3 loop reads CASSTPGRLGSPLHF. DNA for the CDR3: TGTGCCAGTAGTACTCCGGGACGGCTAGGGTCACCCCTCCACTTT. The chain links TRBV19 to TRBJ1-6, with D possibly matching TRBD1 (5 bases). Germline loops: CDR1 LNHDA, CDR2 SQIVND (reference sequence). CDR3 length: 15 residues. V shed 4 bases and J shed 10 bases, with 17 bases lying between them.

This clone has more than one count but fewer than ten. The junction differs from germline at one of its ends, possibly a read error. This chain uses TRBV7-7 with TRBJ1-1; D unclear. Germline V gives CDR1 SSHAT, CDR2 FNYEAQ (reference sequence). The CDR3 contains 14 residues. DNA for the CDR3: TGTGCTAGCAGCGCGCTCGGTGGCAACACTGAAGCTTTCTTT. Its translation is CASSALGGNTEAFF.

The gene calls are TRBV19 and TRBJ1-1; a possible D gene is TRBD1 (6 bases). The CDR3 extends over 14 amino acids. Germline V lookup: CDR1 LNHDA, CDR2 SQIVND (reference sequence). V was trimmed by 6 bases and J by 1 base, leaving 12 bases between them. The CDR3 loop reads CASRDGGQNTEAFF. Here the CDR3 DNA reads TGTGCCAGTAGAGACGGGGGACAGAACACTGAAGCTTTCTTT.

V and J are TRBV19 and TRBJ1-6; 7 nucleotides agree with TRBD1. The CDR3 runs to 15 residues. From germline, CDR1 is LNHDA and CDR2 SQIVND (reference sequence). V shed 2 bases and J 8 bases; nucleotides not matched to a gene: 6. CDR3 residues: CASSITTGLDSPLHF. The CDR3 DNA reads as TGTGCCAGTAGTATAACGACAGGGCTCGATTCACCCCTCCACTTT.

The rearrangement joins TRBV4-1 to TRBJ1-5; D not certain. Per the germline V gene, CDR1 is MGHRA and CDR2 is YSYEKL. Trimming cost V 2 bases and J 3 bases, with 5 bases left between them. There are 13 residues in the CDR3. CDR3 sequence reads: CASSQWANQPQHF. The CDR3 DNA sequence: TGCGCCAGCAGCCAATGGGCCAATCAGCCCCAGCATTTT.

The gene calls are TRBV6-5 and TRBJ1-2; D not certain. Germline CDR1 reads MNHEY; CDR2 reads SVGAGI. V lost 2 bases to trimming and J lost 6 bases, with 10 bases between them. CDR3 size: 13 residues. The CDR3 DNA sequence: TGTGCCAGCAGTTACACACGACGGAATGGCTACACCTTC. Its protein product is CASSYTRRNGYTF.

The chain joins TRBV27 to TRBJ2-2; D perhaps matches TRBD2 (6 bases). From germline, CDR1 is MNHEY and CDR2 SMNVEV (reference sequence). The CDR3 runs 16 residues. V was trimmed by 6 bases and J by 1 base, leaving 15 bases between them. The CDR3 region has the DNA TGTGCCAGCAGCAGTCCGGGACTGCTGAACACCGGGGAGCTGTTTTTT. This sequence encodes CASSSPGLLNTGELFF.

The V gene is TRBV6-6, the J gene TRBJ2-2; D tentatively fits TRBD1 or TRBD2 (5 bases each). The CDR3 has 16 residues. The V gene's germline CDR1 is MNHNY and CDR2 SVGAGI (reference sequence). The V end lost 7 bases, the J end lost 2 bases, and 17 bases lay between the germline ends. CDR3: CASTSNLGVNTGELFF. CDR3 DNA: TGTGCCAGCACCTCAAACCTGGGGGTTAACACCGGGGAGCTGTTTTTT.

V is TRBV7-9 and J is TRBJ2-7; D may be TRBD2 (6 bases). The CDR3 covers 16 residues. The V end lost 5 bases, the J end lost 3 bases, and 20 bases lay between the germline ends. Germline V gene sequence: CDR1 SEHNR, CDR2 FQNEAQ (reference sequence). The CDR3 DNA reads TGTGCCAGCAGCGCACTACTCGGCGGGGCCAGCTACGAGCAGTACTTC. Translating it yields CASSALLGGASYEQYF.

V usage is TRBV29-1 and J usage is TRBJ2-1; D is undetermined. Germline lookup yields CDR1 SQVTM and CDR2 ANQGSEA. The V end lost 4 bases, the J end lost 1 base, and 11 bases lay between the germline ends. The CDR3 is made up of 14 amino acids. The CDR3, as DNA: TGCAGCGTTGTCCCCAGGTTATCCTACAATGAGCAGTTCTTC. Encoded protein: CSVVPRLSYNEQFF.

This clone was detected once. This chain links TRBV7-8 with TRBJ2-1; maybe TRBD1 (6 bases). Germline V gives CDR1 SGHVS, CDR2 FQNEAQ. The CDR3 sequence is 14 residues long. V shed 3 bases and J shed 7 bases, with 13 bases lying between them. CDR3 in amino acids: CASSFRTVNNEQFF. The CDR3 nucleotides are TGTGCCAGCAGCTTTAGGACAGTAAATAATGAGCAGTTCTTC. The complete variable domain, with remaining parts taken from reference TRBV7-8 and TRBJ2-1, reads GAGVSQSPRYKVAKRGQDVALRCDPISGHVSLFWYQQALGQGPEFLTYFQNEAQLDKSGLPSDRFFAERPEGSVSTLKIQRTQQEDSAVYLCASSFRTVNNEQFFGPGTRLTVL.

The chain combines TRBV2 with TRBJ1-4, with TRBD1 identical over 7 bases. Germline V gives CDR1 SNHLY, CDR2 FYNNEI. V was pared by 6 bases and J by 10 bases, with 11 bases of the junction left unmatched. The CDR3 is 14 amino acids. The CDR3 nucleotides read TGTGCCAGCAGGGCCGGGACAGTCTTGGCAAAACTGTTTTTT. Encoded protein: CASRAGTVLAKLFF.

The rearrangement links TRBV7-2 to TRBJ1-6; D not resolved. This CDR3 contains 18 residues. The V gene's germline CDR1 is SGHTA and CDR2 FQGNSA. Trimming shortened V by 4 bases and J by 0 bases, and 16 bases separated the two germline ends. CDR3 amino acids: CASSSLGRASSYNSPLHF. The CDR3 nucleotides are TGTGCCAGCAGCTCTTTGGGGAGGGCGAGCTCCTATAATTCACCCCTCCACTTT.